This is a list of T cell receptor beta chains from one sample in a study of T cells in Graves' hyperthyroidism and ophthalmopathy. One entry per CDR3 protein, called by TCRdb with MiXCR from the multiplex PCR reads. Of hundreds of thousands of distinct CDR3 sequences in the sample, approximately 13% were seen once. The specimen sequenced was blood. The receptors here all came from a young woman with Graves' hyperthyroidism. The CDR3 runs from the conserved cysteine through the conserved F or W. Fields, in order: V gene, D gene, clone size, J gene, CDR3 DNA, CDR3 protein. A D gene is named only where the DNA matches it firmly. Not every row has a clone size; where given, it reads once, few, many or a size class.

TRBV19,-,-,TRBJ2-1,TGTGCCAGTAGTCCCCCGGGTAGCGGCTTCTACAATGAGCAGTTCTTC,CASSPPGSGFYNEQFF
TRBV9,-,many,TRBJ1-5,TGTGCCAGCAGCGTAGGGGGAATTGACAATCAGCCCCAGCATTTT,CASSVGGIDNQPQHF
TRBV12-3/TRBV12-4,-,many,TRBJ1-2,TGTGCCAGCAGTTCTGCTATAGGTGGGGCCTATGGCTACACCTTC,CASSSAIGGAYGYTF
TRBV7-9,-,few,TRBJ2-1,TGTGCCAGCAGCTCGGGACTCTTAACTTACAATGAGCAGTTCTTC,CASSSGLLTYNEQFF
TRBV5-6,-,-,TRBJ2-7,TGTGCCAGCAGCCGACTAATGGGTGAGCAGTACTTC,CASSRLMGEQYF
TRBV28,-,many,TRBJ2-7,TGTGCCAGCAGGCTCTACCTAACAGGGAACGGCGAGCAGTACTTC,CASRLYLTGNGEQYF
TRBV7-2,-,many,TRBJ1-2,TGTGCCAGCAGCTTAGGCGAGAACTATGGCTACACCTTC,CASSLGENYGYTF
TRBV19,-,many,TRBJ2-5,TGTGCCAGTAGAAAGGACCTCAGGGGAAGGGAGACCCAGTACTTC,CASRKDLRGRETQYF
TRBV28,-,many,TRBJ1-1,TGTGCCACCACGCAGCCCCCGACAGACAGAGCTTTCTTT,CATTQPPTDRAFF
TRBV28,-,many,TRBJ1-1,TGTGCCAGCAGCCTACCGGGGCTCGGTCGCAGGAGGTTGTTAGCGGAAGCTTTCTTT,CASSLPGLGRRRLLAEAFF
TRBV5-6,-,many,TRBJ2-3,TGTGCCAGCAGCTTGGGGGGGAACACAGATACGCAGTATTTT,CASSLGGNTDTQYF
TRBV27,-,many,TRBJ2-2,TGTGCCAGCAGTTTCATGAACACCGGGGAGCTGTTTTTT,CASSFMNTGELFF
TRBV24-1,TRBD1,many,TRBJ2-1,TGTGCCACCAGTGACCCGGGGACAGGCTCATACAATGAGCAGTTCTTC,CATSDPGTGSYNEQFF
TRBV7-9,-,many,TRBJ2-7,TGTGCCAGCAGCTTTTGGGGACACGACAGCTACGAGCAGTACTTC,CASSFWGHDSYEQYF
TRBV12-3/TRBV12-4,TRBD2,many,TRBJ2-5,TGTGCCAGCAGTTTGCAAGCGGGAGGACAAGAGACCCAGTACTTC,CASSLQAGGQETQYF
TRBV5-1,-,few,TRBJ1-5,TGCGCCAGCAGCTTTGGTTCAGGTTCCCGAAATCAGCCCCAGCATTTT,CASSFGSGSRNQPQHF
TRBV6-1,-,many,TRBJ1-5,TGTGCCAGCAGTAGCGGGACCGATTACAATCAGCCCCAGCATTTT,CASSSGTDYNQPQHF
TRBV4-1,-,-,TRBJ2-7,TGCGCCAGCAGCCCAAGGGACGTCAGCTCCTACGAGCAGTACTTC,CASSPRDVSSYEQYF
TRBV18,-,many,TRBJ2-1,TGTGCCAGCTCACAGGGCCTGAATGAGCAGTTCTTC,CASSQGLNEQFF
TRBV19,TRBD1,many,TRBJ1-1,TGTGCCAGTAGTATTCTGGACAGGGATGAAACTGAAGCTTTCTTT,CASSILDRDETEAFF